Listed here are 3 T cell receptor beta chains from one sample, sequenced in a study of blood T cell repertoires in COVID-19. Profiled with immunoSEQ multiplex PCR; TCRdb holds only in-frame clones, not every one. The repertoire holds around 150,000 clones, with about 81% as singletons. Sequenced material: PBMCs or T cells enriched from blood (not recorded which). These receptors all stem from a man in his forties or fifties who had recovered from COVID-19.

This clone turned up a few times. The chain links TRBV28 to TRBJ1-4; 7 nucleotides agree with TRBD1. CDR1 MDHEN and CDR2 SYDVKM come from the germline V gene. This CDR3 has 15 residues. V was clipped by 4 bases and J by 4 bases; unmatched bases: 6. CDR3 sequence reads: CASSSSGGNNEKLFF. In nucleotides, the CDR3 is TGTGCCAGCAGTTCTTCAGGGGGTAATAATGAAAAACTGTTTTTT.

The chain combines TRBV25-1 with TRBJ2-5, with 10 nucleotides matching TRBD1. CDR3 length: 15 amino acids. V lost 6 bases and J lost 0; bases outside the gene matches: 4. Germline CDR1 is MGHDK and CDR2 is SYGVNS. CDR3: CASSPGTGDQETQYF. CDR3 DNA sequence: TGTGCCAGCAGCCCCGGGACAGGGGACCAAGAGACCCAGTACTTC.

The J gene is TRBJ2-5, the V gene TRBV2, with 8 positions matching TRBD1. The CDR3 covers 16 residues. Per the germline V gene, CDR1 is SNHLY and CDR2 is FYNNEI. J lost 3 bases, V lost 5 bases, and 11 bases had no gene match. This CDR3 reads CASSYPRDRTKETQYF. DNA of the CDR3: TGTGCCAGCAGTTACCCCCGGGACAGGACGAAAGAGACCCAGTACTTC.